The clone carrying this T cell receptor beta chain has a handful of counts. V lost 0 bases, J lost 4 bases, and 6 bases stayed unmatched. The length of the CDR3 is 16 residues. The germline CDR1 and CDR2 sequences are ENHRY and SYGVKD. The record originates from a study of shared clonotypes between healthy human individuals. Measured with immunoSEQ multiplex PCR; TCRdb has only the in-frame clones, and not every one. The sample lists about 460,000 clones; 75% to 80% were seen once. Unsorted samples used tens of millions of PBMCs for genomic DNA. The origin of this receptor is a woman aged 40 to 55 in good health. Some clones in this sample may be carry-over from other donors' samples. The sequenced material came from PBMCs. V and J are TRBV10-3 and TRBJ2-7; 10 nucleotides align to TRBD2. CDR3 DNA: TGTGCCATCAGTGAGTCGATACTAGCGGGGACATACGAGCAGTACTTC. It specifies CAISESILAGTYEQYF.